The entry below gives a single TCR beta chain sequence along with its context. There are 13 residues in the CDR3. The V end was cut by 2 bases, the J end by 2 bases, with 7 bases between. Germline lookup yields CDR1 MDHEN and CDR2 SYDVKM. The record originates from a study of cytomegalovirus exposure and HLA in healthy donors. As for the study in general: Membership in the Caucasian-associated ancestry cluster was found for around 81% of fewer than 450 genotyped donors.

Although they were nominally healthy when sampled, donors likely had unrecorded immune exposures. In the PCR, 60 Vbeta and 13 Jbeta primers were used. Data came from immunoSEQ multiplex PCR; TCRdb stores just in-frame clones and leaves some out. This table has around 200,000 clones, around three quarters appearing once. The TCR originated in a woman aged 45-59 years in good health and CMV-seronegative. Sequencing was carried out using PBMCs. The rearrangement uses TRBV28 and TRBJ2-7; D not certain. In DNA, the CDR3 is TGTGCCAGCAGTTTACCAGTTCCCTACGAGCAGTACTTC. Translating gives CASSLPVPYEQYF.